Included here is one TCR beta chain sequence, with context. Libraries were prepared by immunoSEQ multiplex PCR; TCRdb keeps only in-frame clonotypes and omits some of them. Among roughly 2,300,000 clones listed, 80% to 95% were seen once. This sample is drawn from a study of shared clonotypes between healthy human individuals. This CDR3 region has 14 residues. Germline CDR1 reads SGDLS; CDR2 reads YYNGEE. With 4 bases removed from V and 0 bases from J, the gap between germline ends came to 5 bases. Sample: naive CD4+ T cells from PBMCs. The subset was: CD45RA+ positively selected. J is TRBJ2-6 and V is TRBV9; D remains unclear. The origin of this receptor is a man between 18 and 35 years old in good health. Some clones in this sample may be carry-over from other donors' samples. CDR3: CASSLDSGANVLTF. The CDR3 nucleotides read TGTGCCAGCAGCCTAGACTCTGGGGCCAACGTCCTGACTTTC.